These 5 T cell receptor beta chains were all obtained from the same sample, sequenced in a study of Ad26.COV2.S vaccination and SARS-CoV-2 variants. The repertoire was sequenced with immunoSEQ multiplex PCR; TCRdb's copy has only in-frame clones and lacks some. The table lists 200,000 to 300,000 clones, around nine tenths of them singletons. Treatment described: some 20 received Ad26.COV2.S at low or high dose, single or two shots; 5 received placebo; per-sample allocation not given. The samples were gathered on day 63 after the first injection of vaccine or placebo. This sample comprised peripheral blood, obtained in a trial of Ad26.COV2.S vaccine versus placebo. The receptors shown here come from a person aged 18-65 years who received the Ad26.COV2.S COVID-19 vaccine or a placebo.

The DNA for the CDR3 is TGTGCCAGCAGTTACGAATTCGGGACAGGGGTCCTGCCGGGCACAGATACGCAGTATTTT. Translation: CASSYEFGTGVLPGTDTQYF. The gene calls are TRBV6-2 or TRBV6-3 and TRBJ2-3; 10 nucleotides match TRBD1. From germline, CDR1 is MNHEY and CDR2 SVGEGT. This CDR3 contains 20 residues. J lost 1 base, V lost 2 bases, and 15 bases had no gene match.

This clone came up a few times. J is TRBJ1-3 and V is TRBV7-2; 8 bases align to TRBD1. The V segment lost 0 bases and the J segment 13 bases; nucleotides outside the gene matches: 8. Per the germline V gene, CDR1 is SGHTA and CDR2 is FQGNSA. This CDR3 spans 14 amino acids. The CDR3, as DNA: TGTGCCAGCAGCTTAGCGCAGGGGGCGGGCTCGATATATTTT. Residues: CASSLAQGAGSIYF. The full variable domain, rest sourced from reference TRBV7-2 and TRBJ1-3, is GAGVSQSPSNKVTEKGKDVELRCDPISGHTALYWYRQSLGQGLEFLIYFQGNSAPDKSGLPSDRFSAERTGGSVSTLTIQRTQQEDSAVYLCASSLAQGAGSIYFGEGSWLTVV.

The genes are TRBV7-2 and TRBJ1-1; D may be TRBD1 (5 bases). Germline V CDR1 and CDR2: SGHTA, FQGNSA. This CDR3 has 14 amino acids. V dropped 4 bases and J dropped 1 base, with 10 bases sitting between them. CDR3 nucleotide sequence: TGTGCCAGCAGCTCCGGGGCCTGGAACACTGAAGCTTTCTTT. It encodes CASSSGAWNTEAFF.

The gene calls are TRBV6-2 or TRBV6-3 and TRBJ1-5; no firm D call. This CDR3 comprises 15 residues. The V and J ends lost 0 bases and 7 bases respectively, with 13 bases between them. From germline, CDR1 is MNHEY and CDR2 SVGEGT. The CDR3 sequence: CASSYSRDGRQPQHF. The CDR3 DNA is TGTGCCAGCAGTTACTCGAGAGATGGCAGGCAGCCCCAGCATTTT.

V and J are TRBV15 and TRBJ1-1; TRBD1 matches at 7 bases. Unmatched junction bases numbered 13, after V lost 1 base and J lost 11 bases. Germline V lookup: CDR1 LNHNV, CDR2 YYDKDF (reference sequence). The CDR3 consists of 15 residues. The CDR3 nucleotides are TGTGCCACCAGCAGAGCCACAGGGGTGGGTCGGTATGCTTTCTTT. It is translated as CATSRATGVGRYAFF.